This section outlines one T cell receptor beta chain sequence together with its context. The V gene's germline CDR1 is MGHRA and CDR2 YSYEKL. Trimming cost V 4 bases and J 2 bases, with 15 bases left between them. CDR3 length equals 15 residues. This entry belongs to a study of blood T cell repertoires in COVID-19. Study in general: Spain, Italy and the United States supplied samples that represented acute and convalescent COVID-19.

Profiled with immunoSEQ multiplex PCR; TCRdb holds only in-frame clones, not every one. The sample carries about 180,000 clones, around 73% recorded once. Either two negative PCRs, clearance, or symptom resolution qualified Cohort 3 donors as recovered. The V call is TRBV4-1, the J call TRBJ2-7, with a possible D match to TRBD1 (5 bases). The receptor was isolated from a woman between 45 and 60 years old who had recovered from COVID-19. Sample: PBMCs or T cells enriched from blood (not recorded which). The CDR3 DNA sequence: TGCGCCAGCAGCCCCGTGGGGCTGCCCGCCTACGAGCAGTACTTC. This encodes CASSPVGLPAYEQYF.